These 30 T cell receptor beta chains came from one sample sequenced in a study of cytomegalovirus exposure and HLA in healthy donors. Produced via immunoSEQ multiplex PCR; TCRdb's table is partial and in-frame only. The sample shows some 190,000 clones, about 84% of them seen only once. The material sequenced was PBMCs. Receptors were obtained from a woman between 18 and 29 years old in good health and CMV-seronegative.

On this clone: The junction and the germline gene differ at one end; a read error may be behind it. The CDR3 loop is CASSHLEGDIGGYGQYF. In nucleotides, the CDR3 is TGCGCCAGCAGCCACTTAGAGGGGGACATCGGCGGCTACGGGCAGTACTTC. The gene calls are TRBV4-1 and TRBJ2-7; D is perhaps TRBD1 (6 bases). Germline V gene data show CDR1 as MGHRA and CDR2 as YSYEKL. The CDR3 extends over 17 amino acids.

The V gene is TRBV6-6, the J gene TRBJ2-7, with D possibly being TRBD2 (5 bases). CDR3 size: 11 residues. CDR1 is MNHNY and CDR2 is SVGAGI in the germline V gene (reference sequence). V lost 7 bases and J 3 bases, leaving 7 bases between the germline ends. The CDR3 DNA reads as TGTGCCAGCACACGGGGCTACGAGCAGTACTTC. This gives the protein CASTRGYEQYF.

V gene TRBV6-1 combines with J gene TRBJ2-7, with D perhaps matching TRBD1 (6 bases). V lost 3 bases and J lost 2, with 11 bases in between. CDR1 and CDR2 (germline): MNHNS, SASEGT. The CDR3 is 14 residues long. The CDR3 DNA reads TGTGCCAGCAGTGATGTGGACAGCGCCTACGAGCAGTACTTC. Amino acid sequence: CASSDVDSAYEQYF.

The chain uses TRBV29-1 and TRBJ2-7, with 7 bases identical to TRBD1. V was clipped by 0 bases and J by 1 base; unmatched bases: 6. Germline loops: CDR1 SQVTM, CDR2 ANQGSEA. The CDR3 spans 15 residues. The CDR3 DNA is TGCAGCGTTGAAGATCCCGGACAGGCATCCTACGAGCAGTACTTC. This translates into CSVEDPGQASYEQYF.

This chain joins TRBV2 and TRBJ1-1; 7 nucleotides match TRBD1. Germline V gene sequence: CDR1 SNHLY, CDR2 FYNNEI. V lost 6 bases to trimming and J lost 4 bases; unmatched junction nucleotides: 11. There are 15 residues in the CDR3. CDR3 nucleotide sequence: TGTGCCAGCAGATCTAAACGGAGGGACAGCACTGAAGCTTTCTTT. Translated, it gives CASRSKRRDSTEAFF.

The chain recombines TRBV5-1 with TRBJ1-2; unclear D gene. Germline V gene lookup returns CDR1 SGHRS and CDR2 YFSETQ. The CDR3 contains 14 residues. V gave up 0 bases and J gave up 3 bases, with 9 bases separating them. CDR3: CASSLGREYYGYTF. In nucleotides, the CDR3 is TGCGCCAGCAGCTTGGGAAGGGAGTACTATGGCTACACCTTC. Filled out from reference TRBV5-1 and TRBJ1-2, the complete variable domain reads KAGVTQTPRYLIKTRGQQVTLSCSPISGHRSVSWYQQTPGQGLQFLFEYFSETQRNKGNFPGRFSGRQFSNSRSEMNVSTLELGDSALYLCASSLGREYYGYTFGSGTRLTVV.

Turning to this clone: The germline gene is not matched at one end of the junction; a read error may be the cause. This chain uses TRBV2 with TRBJ2-7; 8 nucleotides line up with TRBD2. The length of the CDR3 is 11 residues. Looked up from germline, CDR1 is SNHLY and CDR2 is FYNNEI. The CDR3 protein is CASRGAGGSLF. The CDR3 DNA reads TGTGCCAGCAGAGGCGCGGGGGGCTCCCTCTTC.

This rearrangement joins TRBV9 to TRBJ1-2; D not certain. The CDR3 contains 11 residues. The V end lost 5 bases, the J end lost 7 bases, and 9 bases lay between the germline ends. Germline V CDR1 and CDR2: SGDLS, YYNGEE. This chain's CDR3 is CASRERGGYTF. CDR3 DNA sequence: TGTGCCAGCAGGGAGAGAGGTGGCTACACCTTC.

The chain recombines TRBV6-1 with TRBJ2-1; 8 bases align to TRBD2. Losses at the gene ends were 6 bases for V and 8 bases for J; bases not matched to a gene: 12. CDR3 length: 15 amino acids. In germline, CDR1 is MNHNS, CDR2 SASEGT. The DNA for the CDR3 is TGTGCCAGCAGACCTACCGGGACTAGGTTCGATGAGCAGTTCTTC. Protein product: CASRPTGTRFDEQFF.

The rearrangement uses TRBV25-1 and TRBJ2-7; 8 nucleotides agree with TRBD1. V dropped 4 bases and J dropped 0; count of bases not matched to a gene: 2. Germline V gene lookup returns CDR1 MGHDK and CDR2 SYGVNS. The CDR3 extends over 14 amino acids. The CDR3 loop is CASSGQGSSYEQYF. DNA of the CDR3: TGTGCCAGCAGTGGACAGGGGAGCTCCTACGAGCAGTACTTC.

The gene calls are TRBV10-3 and TRBJ1-1; a weak D match, TRBD1 (5 bases). The CDR3 is 14 residues long. Germline V CDR1 and CDR2: ENHRY, SYGVKD. Trimming removed 4 bases from V and 4 bases from J, with 13 bases in between. This CDR3 is CAISGSWRGTEAFF. Here the CDR3 DNA reads TGTGCCATCAGTGGCAGTTGGAGGGGCACTGAAGCTTTCTTT.

The chain recombines TRBV11-2 with TRBJ2-3; perhaps TRBD2 as D (6 bases). This CDR3 is built from 14 residues. V was trimmed by 3 bases and J by 5 bases, leaving 12 bases between them. In germline, CDR1 is SGHAT, CDR2 FQNNGV. The CDR3 DNA reads TGTGCCAGCAGCTTTAGTGGACTACAAGATACGCAGTATTTT. Its translation is CASSFSGLQDTQYF.

V gene TRBV27 combines with J gene TRBJ1-1; 9 bases fit TRBD1. The V gene's germline CDR1 is MNHEY and CDR2 SMNVEV (reference sequence). V shed 2 bases, J shed 4 bases, and the junction held 5 bases outside the gene matches. This CDR3 has 15 amino acids. CDR3 DNA sequence: TGTGCCAGCAGTTTAGCCACAGGGGGCCCCACTGAAGCTTTCTTT. It translates to CASSLATGGPTEAFF.

V usage is TRBV27 and J usage is TRBJ2-7; 8 bases match TRBD1. The CDR3 consists of 15 residues. V dropped 5 bases and J dropped 3; count of bases not matched to a gene: 9. Germline CDR1 and CDR2: MNHEY and SMNVEV (reference sequence). The CDR3 DNA reads as TGTGCCAGCAGTCCCCGGGACAGGACCTTCTACGAGCAGTACTTC. Its protein is CASSPRDRTFYEQYF.

The chain is built from TRBV19 and TRBJ1-4; 8 bases are shared with TRBD1. V gave up 5 bases and J gave up 4 bases; unmatched junction bases: 3. Germline CDR1 and CDR2: LNHDA and SQIVND (reference sequence). The CDR3 loop spans 14 amino acids. As DNA, the CDR3 is TGTGCCAGTAGTGACAGGGGAAATAATGAAAAACTGTTTTTT. Protein: CASSDRGNNEKLFF.

The chain combines TRBV27 with TRBJ2-7, with 8 nucleotides matching TRBD1. In germline, CDR1 is MNHEY, CDR2 SMNVEV (reference sequence). Trimming at V came to 2 bases and at J to 1 base, leaving 13 bases not matched to a gene. This CDR3 region has 18 residues. Written as DNA, the CDR3 is TGTGCCAGCAGTTTAGAGGCCACGCCAGGGGGCATATCCTACGAGCAGTACTTC. The encoded protein is CASSLEATPGGISYEQYF.

The chain joins TRBV4-1 to TRBJ1-2; 7 bases fit TRBD1. Trimming took 1 base from V and 5 from J; bases not matched to a gene: 7. CDR1 is MGHRA and CDR2 is YSYEKL in the germline V gene. The CDR3 loop spans 15 amino acids. The CDR3 sequence is CASSQGQGLQYGYTF. The CDR3 nucleotides read TGCGCCAGCAGCCAAGGACAGGGTCTGCAGTATGGCTACACCTTC.

The V and J genes are TRBV20-1 and TRBJ2-1, with D tentatively TRBD2 (5 bases). The germline V and J ends were trimmed by 7 bases and 9 bases, with 10 bases remaining between them. The CDR3 extends over 10 amino acids. Germline values: CDR1 DFQATT, CDR2 SNEGSKA (reference sequence). CDR3 sequence (DNA): TGCAGTGGGGTGAGGGTTGAGCAGTTCTTC. This gives the protein CSGVRVEQFF.

The chain recombines TRBV7-9 with TRBJ1-2; TRBD1 agrees at 8 bases. V was clipped by 5 bases and J by 6 bases; unmatched bases: 8. The CDR3 is 14 amino acids. Germline-derived CDR1 and CDR2 are SEHNR and FQNEAQ (reference sequence). CDR3 sequence: CASSPGQGGDGYTF. CDR3 nucleotides: TGTGCCAGCAGCCCAGGACAGGGCGGAGATGGCTACACCTTC.

This chain connects TRBV28 to TRBJ1-5, with 8 bases aligning to TRBD1. V trimming: 5 bases; J trimming: 8 bases; junction bases outside the gene matches: 5. The CDR3 is 13 residues long. The germline CDR1 and CDR2 sequences are MDHEN and SYDVKM. The CDR3 spells CASSRNRGEPQHF. The CDR3 region has the DNA TGTGCCAGCAGTCGTAACAGGGGGGAGCCCCAGCATTTT.

The chain employs TRBV19 and TRBJ2-3; maybe TRBD2 (6 bases). CDR1 is LNHDA and CDR2 is SQIVND in the germline V gene (reference sequence). Trimming stripped 3 bases from V and 6 bases from J, with 10 bases between. The CDR3 covers 13 residues. The CDR3 DNA is TGTGCCAGTAGTATGGACTACTTGGATACGCAGTATTTT. Amino acid sequence: CASSMDYLDTQYF.

This chain uses TRBV27 with TRBJ2-7, with a tentative D call TRBD1 (5 bases). The CDR3 is 15 residues long. The germline V and J ends were trimmed by 2 bases and 2 bases, with 13 bases remaining between them. Germline loops: CDR1 MNHEY, CDR2 SMNVEV (reference sequence). The DNA for the CDR3 is TGTGCCAGCAGTTTAAAGGGGCCCGGTACCTACGAGCAGTACTTC. Protein: CASSLKGPGTYEQYF.

V usage is TRBV5-5 and J usage is TRBJ2-7, with 12 nucleotides matching TRBD2. Germline assignment: CDR1 SGHKS and CDR2 YYEKEE (reference sequence). With V trimmed by 3 bases and J by 6 bases, 10 bases remained unmatched. The CDR3 runs 16 residues. The CDR3 DNA sequence: TGTGCCAGCAGCTCGGGAGCCGGACTAGCGGGGAGCGAGCAGTACTTC. Protein product: CASSSGAGLAGSEQYF.

J is TRBJ2-1 and V is TRBV2; 9 bases agree with TRBD2. CDR3 size: 17 residues. V shed 7 bases and J 1 base; nucleotides not matched to a gene: 11. Germline lookup yields CDR1 SNHLY and CDR2 FYNNEI. CDR3 region: CASMGGGAAGSYNEQFF. The CDR3, as DNA: TGTGCCAGCATGGGCGGGGGGGCCGCTGGGTCCTACAATGAGCAGTTCTTC.

The rearrangement links TRBV6-5 to TRBJ2-1; 12 bases are shared with TRBD2. The CDR3 sequence is 15 residues long. The germline V gene encodes CDR1 MNHEY and CDR2 SVGAGI. Germline trimming cut 6 bases from V and 7 bases from J; bases unmatched to any gene: 7. The CDR3 DNA reads as TGTGCCAGCAGCCACACTAGCGGGGGGTGGAATGAGCAGTTCTTC. The encoded protein is CASSHTSGGWNEQFF.

Here the CDR3 reads CASSLPGTQETQYF. The CDR3 nucleotides read TGTGCCAGCAGCCTACCCGGGACTCAAGAGACCCAGTACTTC. The V call is TRBV25-1, the J call TRBJ2-5; a weak D match, TRBD2 (6 bases). V shed 6 bases and J shed 2 bases, with 13 bases lying between them. Germline CDR1 MGHDK, CDR2 SYGVNS. The CDR3 has 14 residues.

V usage is TRBV9 and J usage is TRBJ1-1; D is possibly TRBD1 (6 bases). V was cut by 2 bases and J by 7 bases, with 12 bases left in between. Germline V lookup: CDR1 SGDLS, CDR2 YYNGEE. The length of the CDR3 is 13 residues. As DNA, the CDR3 is TGTGCCAGCAGCGTGGATGTAGGGGGTGAAGCTTTCTTT. Translating gives CASSVDVGGEAFF.

The rearrangement joins TRBV6-5 to TRBJ1-2; D gene uncertain. The germline gives CDR1 MNHEY, CDR2 SVGAGI. V lost 3 bases, J lost 0 bases, and 11 bases lay in between. The CDR3 extends over 15 amino acids. As DNA, the CDR3 is TGTGCCAGCAGTTATATAGTAAATACTAACTATGGCTACACCTTC. It translates to CASSYIVNTNYGYTF.

The count of this clone is one. The V call is TRBV2, the J call TRBJ1-1, with TRBD1 as a possible D gene (5 bases). V gave up 4 bases and J gave up 5 bases, with 11 bases separating them. Germline lookup yields CDR1 SNHLY and CDR2 FYNNEI. The CDR3 has 13 amino acids. CDR3 in amino acids: CASSAGLATEAFF. As DNA, the CDR3 is TGTGCCAGCAGTGCAGGGTTGGCGACTGAAGCTTTCTTT.

The J gene is TRBJ2-5, the V gene TRBV7-9; 7 bases are shared with TRBD1. CDR3 size: 18 residues. J gave up 4 bases and V 1 base, and 15 bases lay outside the gene matches. The germline V gene encodes CDR1 SEHNR and CDR2 FQNEAQ (reference sequence). The CDR3 coding sequence is TGTGCCAGCAGCTTAGAACTAGAGCGACAGGGAATAATAGAGACCCAGTACTTC. It codes for CASSLELERQGIIETQYF.